One sample yielded the 20 T cell receptor beta chains listed below, sequenced in a study of blood T cell repertoires in COVID-19. Clones were read by immunoSEQ multiplex PCR, and TCRdb kept only the in-frame ones, dropping some. The table shows 45,000 to 65,000 clones, with 65% to 85% occurring only once. Input material: peripheral blood. Every receptor here comes from a woman older than 75 with COVID-19, enrolled during active disease.

This sequence joins TRBV6-5 and TRBJ1-4; 7 positions match TRBD1. Germline CDR1 reads MNHEY; CDR2 reads SVGAGI. The CDR3 consists of 14 residues. The ends lost 6 bases at V and 7 bases at J; junction bases unmatched: 8. The CDR3 is CASSPQGRVEKLFF. In DNA form, the CDR3 reads TGTGCCAGCAGCCCACAGGGGAGAGTTGAAAAACTGTTTTTT.

This chain joins TRBV9 and TRBJ1-4, with TRBD1 as a possible D gene (5 bases). Trimming cost V 7 bases and J 0 bases, with 10 bases left between them. The CDR3 spans 14 residues. Germline V lookup: CDR1 SGDLS, CDR2 YYNGEE. CDR3 residues: CASAKQATNEKLFF. CDR3 coding DNA: TGTGCCAGCGCAAAACAGGCAACTAATGAAAAACTGTTTTTT. Using reference TRBV9 and TRBJ1-4 for the parts outside the CDR3, the full variable domain is DSGVTQTPKHLITATGQRVTLRCSPRSGDLSVYWYQQSLDQGLQFLIQYYNGEERAKGNILERFSAQQFPDLHSELNLSSLELGDSALYFCASAKQATNEKLFFGSGTQLSVL.

V and J are TRBV10-3 and TRBJ1-5; no firm D call. Germline V gene sequence: CDR1 ENHRY, CDR2 SYGVKD. Trimming took 4 bases from V and 6 from J, leaving 16 bases between them. The CDR3 is 15 residues long. The chain's CDR3 is CAISGSTAVGQPQHF. CDR3 in DNA: TGTGCCATCAGTGGGTCAACAGCCGTCGGTCAGCCCCAGCATTTT.

V and J are TRBV6-6 and TRBJ2-2; the match to TRBD2 covers 10 bases. The CDR3 has 15 amino acids. The V gene's germline CDR1 is MNHNY and CDR2 SVGAGI (reference sequence). V was clipped by 6 bases and J by 1 base; unmatched bases: 2. CDR3 coding DNA: TGTGCCAGCAGCCGGACTAGCGGGAACACCGGGGAGCTGTTTTTT. Protein product: CASSRTSGNTGELFF.

The gene calls are TRBV6-5 and TRBJ2-7; 8 bases map to TRBD2. Germline values: CDR1 MNHEY, CDR2 SVGAGI. The CDR3 covers 14 residues. The junction had 7 bases not matched to a gene; V was cut back by 7 bases and J by 2 bases. CDR3 coding DNA: TGTGCCAGCACCAAGTCGGGAGGGCCCTACGAGCAGTACTTC. It is translated as CASTKSGGPYEQYF.

The chain couples TRBV14 to TRBJ2-1, with TRBD2 matching 11 bases. V gave up 1 base and J gave up 3 bases; unmatched junction bases: 2. Germline CDR1 SGHDN, CDR2 FVKESK. CDR3 length: 16 amino acids. The CDR3: CASSQGTSGLYNEQFF. The DNA of the CDR3 is TGTGCCAGCAGCCAAGGGACTAGCGGGCTCTACAATGAGCAGTTCTTC.

The V and J genes are TRBV6-5 and TRBJ2-4, with 7 bases fitting TRBD1. The CDR3 has 15 amino acids. V lost 5 bases and J lost 3; bases outside the gene matches: 7. Germline V gene sequence: CDR1 MNHEY, CDR2 SVGAGI. CDR3 sequence (DNA): TGTGCCAGCAGTAATCGACAGGGTTTCAAAAACATTCAGTACTTC. Translation gives CASSNRQGFKNIQYF.

This clone was picked up one time. The chain is built from TRBV4-1 and TRBJ2-7; a possible D gene is TRBD2 (5 bases). CDR1 MGHRA and CDR2 YSYEKL come from the germline V gene. V shed 0 bases and J shed 4 bases, with 22 bases lying between them. There are 18 residues in the CDR3. CDR3 DNA: TGCGCCAGCAGCCAAGAAGGGTCGGGGTCCGGAAGGTTTTACGAGCAGTACTTC. Protein sequence: CASSQEGSGSGRFYEQYF.

The chain is built from TRBV5-5 and TRBJ1-2; the D gene is possibly TRBD1 (5 bases). The germline V gene encodes CDR1 SGHKS and CDR2 YYEKEE (reference sequence). This CDR3 region has 12 residues. V shed 4 bases and J shed 7 bases, with 11 bases lying between them. The CDR3: CASSLGVGGYTF. Here the CDR3 DNA reads TGTGCCAGCAGCCTAGGGGTGGGTGGCTACACCTTC. The entire variable domain, with the rest obtained from reference TRBV5-5 and TRBJ1-2, is as follows: DAGVTQSPTHLIKTRGQQVTLRCSPISGHKSVSWYQQVLGQGPQFIFQYYEKEERGRGNFPDRFSARQFPNYSSELNVNALLLGDSALYLCASSLGVGGYTFGSGTRLTVV.

J is TRBJ2-5 and V is TRBV6-5, with 9 bases fitting TRBD2. Looked up from germline, CDR1 is MNHEY and CDR2 is SVGAGI. V shed 6 bases and J 0 bases; nucleotides not matched to a gene: 5. This CDR3 has 15 residues. In nucleotides, the CDR3 is TGTGCCAGCAGCCAGAGCGGGGGGTACCAAGAGACCCAGTACTTC. It specifies CASSQSGGYQETQYF.

This clone was seen only a few times. V usage is TRBV5-6 and J usage is TRBJ2-1, with TRBD2 identical over 10 bases. V shed 4 bases and J 7 bases; nucleotides not matched to a gene: 11. Germline CDR1 is SGHDT and CDR2 is YYEEEE. This CDR3 has 16 amino acids. The CDR3 nucleotides are TGTGCCAGCAGCGGTCTGTCCGGGACTAGCGTTAATGAGCAGTTCTTC. Encoded protein: CASSGLSGTSVNEQFF.

The chain joins TRBV27 to TRBJ2-3; TRBD2 matches 10 bases. This CDR3 contains 17 residues. V shed 6 bases and J 3 bases; nucleotides not matched to a gene: 12. Germline V gene data show CDR1 as MNHEY and CDR2 as SMNVEV (reference sequence). The CDR3 spells CASSDYSGLANTDTQYF. Written as DNA, the CDR3 is TGTGCCAGCAGCGATTACTCGGGACTAGCGAATACAGATACGCAGTATTTT.

V gene TRBV6-5 combines with J gene TRBJ2-5; 9 bases line up with TRBD2. The trim removed 8 bases at V and 5 bases at J, leaving 9 bases unmatched. The CDR3 runs to 14 residues. Germline V CDR1 and CDR2: MNHEY, SVGAGI. CDR3 DNA sequence: TGTGCCAGCTCTAGCGGGGCACTTCGGGAGACCCAGTACTTC. Translating it yields CASSSGALRETQYF.

This clone is classed as medium-sized. The chain recombines TRBV5-4 with TRBJ2-3; 9 bases map to TRBD1. Per germline, CDR1 SGHNT and CDR2 YYREEE (reference sequence). V shed 3 bases, J shed 3 bases, and the junction held 5 bases outside the gene matches. This CDR3 spans 15 amino acids. CDR3 coding DNA: TGTGCCAGCAGCTCCTGGGGACAGGGTACAGATACGCAGTATTTT. Translation gives CASSSWGQGTDTQYF.

The CDR3 bases are TGTGCCAGCAGCGGGCCGGGACTAGTCGACGAGCAGTACTTC. Protein sequence: CASSGPGLVDEQYF. The chain couples TRBV9 to TRBJ2-7; 8 bases are shared with TRBD2. The CDR3 is 14 residues long. CDR1 is SGDLS, CDR2 YYNGEE, per germline. Trimming removed 3 bases from V and 5 bases from J; junction bases left unmatched: 7. The variable domain in full, completed from reference TRBV9 and TRBJ2-7, reads DSGVTQTPKHLITATGQRVTLRCSPRSGDLSVYWYQQSLDQGLQFLIQYYNGEERAKGNILERFSAQQFPDLHSELNLSSLELGDSALYFCASSGPGLVDEQYFGPGTRLTVT.

Concerning this clone: The junction does not match germline at one end; this may be a read error. The rearrangement joins TRBV4-1 to TRBJ2-7; 8 bases map to TRBD1. The CDR3 has 14 amino acids. Germline V gene data show CDR1 as MGHRA and CDR2 as YSYEKL. The DNA of the CDR3 is TGCGCCAGCAGCCTCTCTACAGGGGGGTACGGGCAGTACTTC. It is translated as CASSLSTGGYGQYF.

This clone has a single count. The chain employs TRBV19 and TRBJ1-2, with 8 positions matching TRBD1. Germline V gives CDR1 LNHDA, CDR2 SQIVND (reference sequence). The trim removed 5 bases at V and 5 bases at J, leaving 10 bases unmatched. This CDR3 is built from 15 residues. CDR3 loop: CASSEGTGRGYGYTF. CDR3 bases: TGTGCCAGTAGTGAGGGGACAGGCCGAGGTTATGGCTACACCTTC.

The chain joins TRBV4-1 to TRBJ2-1; perhaps TRBD1 as D (6 bases). CDR3 size: 11 residues. The V and J ends lost 1 base and 13 bases respectively, with 8 bases between them. Germline V gene sequence: CDR1 MGHRA, CDR2 YSYEKL. The CDR3 is CASSQGTVQFF. CDR3 nucleotides: TGCGCCAGCAGCCAAGGGACAGTCCAGTTCTTC.

In its sample, this clone was seen a few times. V is TRBV28 and J is TRBJ2-1, with TRBD2 identical over 8 bases. The J segment lost 4 bases and the V segment lost 3 bases, leaving 2 bases of the junction unmatched. This CDR3 is 14 amino acids long. The germline CDR1 and CDR2 sequences are MDHEN and SYDVKM. CDR3 DNA: TGTGCCAGCAGTTTTACTAGCGGATACAATGAGCAGTTCTTC. Its translation: CASSFTSGYNEQFF. Full variable domain (remainder filled in from reference TRBV28 and TRBJ2-1): DVKVTQSSRYLVKRTGEKVFLECVQDMDHENMFWYRQDPGLGLRLIYFSYDVKMKEKGDIPEGYSVSREKKERFSLILESASTNQTSMYLCASSFTSGYNEQFFGPGTRLTVL.

This chain joins TRBV21-1 and TRBJ2-1; the D call of TRBD2 is as the table states it, not checked on the DNA. TRBV21-1 is recorded as a pseudogene. The CDR3 runs to 9 residues. Written as DNA, the CDR3 is TGTGCCAGCAGATCTAAGCAGTTCTTC. Its translation: CASRSKQFF.